This T cell receptor (beta chain) was recorded in a study of T cell responses to AZD1222 COVID-19 vaccine. Findings and caveats of the study: Seropositive AZD1222 recipients at baseline numbered only five or six. Close to half of spike-specific TCRs reportedly recognize unmutated variant regions. Females made up more of the donors, who were largely white British, and clonal diversity may have come out too low.

The CDR3 runs 15 residues. Trimming pared 2 bases from V and 10 bases from J, leaving 18 bases between. Germline V lookup: CDR1 MNHEY, CDR2 SMNVEV (reference sequence). The assay was immunoSEQ multiplex PCR, and TCRdb's table has in-frame clones only and misses some. The sample yields roughly 180,000 clones, 80% to 90% seen once. For this clone: Its matching antigen is unknown.

This TCR came from an adult in good health. Sequencing was performed on peripheral blood, taken on day 0 of AZD1222 vaccination. The chain combines TRBV27 with TRBJ2-1; D possibly matches TRBD1 or TRBD2 (5 bases each). CDR3 loop: CASSLIGTIGREQFF. The CDR3 DNA reads TGTGCCAGCAGTTTAATTGGGACCATCGGGCGGGAGCAGTTCTTC.